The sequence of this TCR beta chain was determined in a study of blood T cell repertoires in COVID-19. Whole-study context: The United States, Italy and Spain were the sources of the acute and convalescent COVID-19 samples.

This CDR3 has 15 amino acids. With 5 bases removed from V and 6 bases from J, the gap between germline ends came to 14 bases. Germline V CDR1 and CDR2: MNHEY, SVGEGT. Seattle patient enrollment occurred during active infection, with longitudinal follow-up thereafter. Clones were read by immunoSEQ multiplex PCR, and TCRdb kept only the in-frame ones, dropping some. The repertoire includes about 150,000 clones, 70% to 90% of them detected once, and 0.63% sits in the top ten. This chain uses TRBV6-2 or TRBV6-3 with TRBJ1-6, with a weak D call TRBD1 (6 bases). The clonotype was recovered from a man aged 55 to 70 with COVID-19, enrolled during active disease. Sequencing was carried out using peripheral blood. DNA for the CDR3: TGTGCCAGCAGTAACACGCAGGGGAGTAATTCACCCCTCCACTTT. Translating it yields CASSNTQGSNSPLHF.